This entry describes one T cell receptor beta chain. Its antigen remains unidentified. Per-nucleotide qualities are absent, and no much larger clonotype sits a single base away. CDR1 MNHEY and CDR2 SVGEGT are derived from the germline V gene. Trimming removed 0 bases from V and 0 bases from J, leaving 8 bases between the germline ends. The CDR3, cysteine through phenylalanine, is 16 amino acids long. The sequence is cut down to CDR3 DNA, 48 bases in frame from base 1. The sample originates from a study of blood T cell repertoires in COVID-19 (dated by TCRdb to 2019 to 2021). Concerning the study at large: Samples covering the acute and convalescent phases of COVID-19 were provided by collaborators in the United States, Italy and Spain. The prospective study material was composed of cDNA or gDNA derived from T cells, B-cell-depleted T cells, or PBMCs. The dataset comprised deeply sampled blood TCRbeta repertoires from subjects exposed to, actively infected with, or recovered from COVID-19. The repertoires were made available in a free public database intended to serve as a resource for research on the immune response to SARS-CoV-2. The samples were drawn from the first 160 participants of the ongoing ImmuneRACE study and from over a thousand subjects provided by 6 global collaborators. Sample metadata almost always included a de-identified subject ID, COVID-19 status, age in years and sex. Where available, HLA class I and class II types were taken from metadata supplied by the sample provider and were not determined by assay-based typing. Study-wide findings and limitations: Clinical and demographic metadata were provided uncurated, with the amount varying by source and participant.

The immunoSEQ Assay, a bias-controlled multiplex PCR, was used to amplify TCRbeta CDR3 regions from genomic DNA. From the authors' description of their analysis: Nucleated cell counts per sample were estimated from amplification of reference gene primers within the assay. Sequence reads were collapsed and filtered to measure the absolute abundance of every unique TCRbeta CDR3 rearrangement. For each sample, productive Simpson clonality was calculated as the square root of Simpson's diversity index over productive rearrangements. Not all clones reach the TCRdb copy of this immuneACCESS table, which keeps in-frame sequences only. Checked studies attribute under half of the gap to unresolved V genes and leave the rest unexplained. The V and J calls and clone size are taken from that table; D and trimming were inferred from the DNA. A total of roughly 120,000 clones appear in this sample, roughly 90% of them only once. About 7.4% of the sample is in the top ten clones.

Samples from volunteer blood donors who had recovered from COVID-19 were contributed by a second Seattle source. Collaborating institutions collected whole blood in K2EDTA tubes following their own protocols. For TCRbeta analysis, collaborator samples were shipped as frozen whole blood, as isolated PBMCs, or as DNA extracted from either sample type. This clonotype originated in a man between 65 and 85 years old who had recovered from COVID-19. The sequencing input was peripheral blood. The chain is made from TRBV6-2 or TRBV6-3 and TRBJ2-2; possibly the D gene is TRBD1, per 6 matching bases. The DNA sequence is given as TGTGCCAGCAGTTACTCGGGACACGCGAACACCGGGGAGCTGTTTTTT. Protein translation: CASSYSGHANTGELFF.